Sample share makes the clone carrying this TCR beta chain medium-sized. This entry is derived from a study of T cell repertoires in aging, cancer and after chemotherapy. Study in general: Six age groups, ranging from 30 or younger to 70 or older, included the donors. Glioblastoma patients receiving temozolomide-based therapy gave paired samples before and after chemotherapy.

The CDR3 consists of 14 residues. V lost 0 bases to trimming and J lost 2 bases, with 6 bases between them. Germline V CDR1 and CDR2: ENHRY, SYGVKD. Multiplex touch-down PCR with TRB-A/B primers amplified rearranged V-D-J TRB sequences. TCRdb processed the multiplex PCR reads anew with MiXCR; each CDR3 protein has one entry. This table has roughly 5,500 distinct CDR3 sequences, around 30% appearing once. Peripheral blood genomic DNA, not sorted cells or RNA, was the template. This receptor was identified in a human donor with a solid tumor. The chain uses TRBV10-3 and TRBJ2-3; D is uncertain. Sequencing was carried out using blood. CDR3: CAISESSPTDTQYF. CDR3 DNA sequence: TGTGCCATCAGTGAGTCATCGCCCACAGATACGCAGTATTTT.